A single T cell receptor (beta chain) is shown here with its context. This record comes from a study of cytomegalovirus exposure and HLA in healthy donors. Use of 60 Vbeta and 13 Jbeta primers characterized the PCR. Here immunoSEQ multiplex PCR was the method, and the copy in TCRdb shows in-frame clones only, minus some. There are about 160,000 clones in the sample; 80% occur only once, and about 2% lies in the top ten. Trimming cost V 0 bases and J 6 bases; bases outside gene matches: 6. Germline CDR1 MNHNY, CDR2 SVGAGI (reference sequence). CDR3 length: 15 amino acids. The chain recombines TRBV6-6 with TRBJ2-7, with 9 bases fitting TRBD1. Sequencing input: PBMCs. This sequence was found in a human donor in good health. CDR3 protein: CASSYSGTGTSEQYF. In nucleotides, the CDR3 is TGTGCCAGCAGTTACTCTGGGACAGGGACCAGCGAGCAGTACTTC.